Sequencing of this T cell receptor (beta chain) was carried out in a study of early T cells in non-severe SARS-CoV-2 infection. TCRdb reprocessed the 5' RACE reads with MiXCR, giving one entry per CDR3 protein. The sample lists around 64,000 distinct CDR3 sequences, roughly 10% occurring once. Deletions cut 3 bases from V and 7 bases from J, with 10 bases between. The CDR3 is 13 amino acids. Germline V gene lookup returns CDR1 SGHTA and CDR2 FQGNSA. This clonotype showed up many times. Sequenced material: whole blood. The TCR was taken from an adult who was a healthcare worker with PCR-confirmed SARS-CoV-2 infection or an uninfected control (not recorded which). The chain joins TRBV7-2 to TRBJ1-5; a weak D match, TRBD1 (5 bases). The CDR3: CASSLEGAQPQHF. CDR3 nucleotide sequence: TGTGCCAGCAGCTTGGAAGGGGCACAGCCCCAGCATTTT.